These 24 T cell receptor beta chains came from one sample sequenced in a study of blood T cell repertoires in COVID-19. The assay was immunoSEQ multiplex PCR, and TCRdb's table has in-frame clones only and misses some. The repertoire has 240,000 or so clones, 87% of them found once; the top ten carry roughly 7.8%. Sequencing input: peripheral blood. The receptors here all came from a man between 60 and 75 years old who had recovered from COVID-19.

The V and J genes are TRBV5-6 and TRBJ2-7, with TRBD2 matching over 10 bases. CDR3 length: 15 residues. Unmatched junction bases numbered 9, after V lost 2 bases and J lost 7 bases. Germline V CDR1 and CDR2: SGHDT, YYEEEE. CDR3 sequence: CASSLMSGGALEQYF. Written as DNA, the CDR3 is TGTGCCAGCAGCTTAATGAGCGGGGGGGCTCTAGAGCAGTACTTC.

This clone was counted a few times. The gene calls are TRBV5-1 and TRBJ2-7; TRBD2 agrees at 7 bases. Germline lookup yields CDR1 SGHRS and CDR2 YFSETQ. The CDR3 runs 12 residues. Germline trimming cut 7 bases from V and 6 bases from J; bases unmatched to any gene: 7. The CDR3 DNA follows: TGCGCCAGCCGCAAGAGGGAGGGCGAGCAGTACGTC. It yields the protein CASRKREGEQYV.

The rearrangement joins TRBV3-1 (or the pseudogene TRBV3-2) to TRBJ2-5, with a tentative D call TRBD1 (7 bases). Germline V gene data show CDR1 as LGHDT and CDR2 as YNNKEL (reference sequence). V was clipped by 2 bases and J by 7 bases, with 17 bases between them. CDR3 length equals 15 residues. The CDR3 spells CASSQPGDSRGTQYF. The CDR3 bases are TGTGCCAGCAGCCAACCGGGGGACAGCCGTGGGACCCAGTACTTC.

This clone came up once. The V gene is TRBV11-2, the J gene TRBJ1-1; D uncertain. The CDR3 totals 12 residues. Trimming removed 0 bases from V and 4 bases from J, with 3 bases in between. Germline V lookup: CDR1 SGHAT, CDR2 FQNNGV. Here the CDR3 DNA reads TGTGCCAGCAGCTTAGACGGCACTGAAGCTTTCTTT. Translating gives CASSLDGTEAFF.

The chain recombines TRBV3-1 (or the pseudogene TRBV3-2) with TRBJ2-5; 8 positions agree with TRBD2. V was clipped by 0 bases and J by 2 bases; unmatched bases: 8. CDR3 length equals 17 residues. Germline V CDR1 and CDR2: LGHDT, YNNKEL (reference sequence). CDR3 DNA: TGTGCCAGCAGCCAAGATACGGTAGCGGGGATTCAAGAGACCCAGTACTTC. Protein product: CASSQDTVAGIQETQYF.

The V call is TRBV9, the J call TRBJ2-3; 7 positions match TRBD2. The V gene's germline CDR1 is SGDLS and CDR2 YYNGEE. CDR3 size: 15 residues. The J segment lost 1 base and the V segment lost 4 bases, leaving 6 bases of the junction unmatched. The CDR3 here is CASSPMAGGTDTQYF. The CDR3 nucleotides are TGTGCCAGCAGCCCCATGGCGGGGGGCACAGATACGCAGTATTTT. Drawing the rest from reference TRBV9 and TRBJ2-3, the complete variable domain is DSGVTQTPKHLITATGQRVTLRCSPRSGDLSVYWYQQSLDQGLQFLIQYYNGEERAKGNILERFSAQQFPDLHSELNLSSLELGDSALYFCASSPMAGGTDTQYFGPGTRLTVL.

V usage is TRBV6-5 and J usage is TRBJ2-4; TRBD2 agrees at 10 bases. The CDR3 has 15 residues. The germline CDR1 and CDR2 sequences are MNHEY and SVGAGI. With 0 bases clipped from V and 8 bases from J, the junction kept 4 bases outside the gene matches. DNA of the CDR3: TGTGCCAGCAGTTACTCAAAGCGGGGGGGAGACATTCAGTACTTC. It yields the protein CASSYSKRGGDIQYF.

The chain couples TRBV18 to TRBJ2-7; D gene uncertain. The CDR3 extends over 14 amino acids. Germline lookup yields CDR1 KGHSH and CDR2 LQKENI. The DNA for the CDR3 is TGTGCCAGCTCACCACAGAGGAATTCCTACGAGCAGTACGTT. Translation: CASSPQRNSYEQYV.

A single count supports this clone. This chain links TRBV12-5 with TRBJ2-1, with 7 bases aligning to TRBD1. V shed 6 bases and J 1 base; nucleotides not matched to a gene: 3. This CDR3 comprises 14 residues. Looked up from germline, CDR1 is LGHNT and CDR2 is FRNRAP. The CDR3 spells CASGQGMSYNEQFF. In nucleotides, the CDR3 is TGTGCTAGTGGACAGGGGATGTCCTACAATGAGCAGTTCTTC.

The chain recombines TRBV6-1 with TRBJ1-2; possible D gene TRBD1, 5 bases. CDR1 is MNHNS, CDR2 SASEGT, per germline. Trimming pared 2 bases from V and 8 bases from J, leaving 15 bases between. The CDR3 contains 14 residues. For the CDR3, the DNA is TGTGCCAGCAGTGAAACAGGCAGGGCCGGCGGCTACACCTTC. This codes for CASSETGRAGGYTF.

The chain combines TRBV6-5 with TRBJ1-1; 8 bases fit TRBD1. Germline V gene data show CDR1 as MNHEY and CDR2 as SVGAGI. V was pared by 8 bases and J by 11 bases, with 16 bases of the junction left unmatched. The CDR3 is made up of 14 amino acids. The CDR3 bases are TGTGCCAGCTCCCCAGGGGGCCACCGGGGAATGGCTTTCTTT. Amino acid sequence: CASSPGGHRGMAFF.

The chain recombines TRBV6-5 with TRBJ1-2, with a tentative D call TRBD1 (6 bases). V dropped 8 bases and J dropped 7 bases, with 11 bases sitting between them. CDR1 and CDR2 from the germline V gene are MNHEY and SVGAGI. The CDR3 consists of 11 residues. The CDR3 DNA sequence: TGTGCCAGCGGGGGGGCGCGTGGCTACACCTTC. It yields the protein CASGGARGYTF.

V gene TRBV10-3 combines with J gene TRBJ2-7, with D possibly matching TRBD1 (6 bases). The CDR3 has 14 residues. CDR1 is ENHRY, CDR2 SYGVKD, per germline. V shed 2 bases and J shed 1 base, with 9 bases lying between them. The CDR3, as DNA: TGTGCCATCAGTGAGAGCAGGGGTTCCTACGAGCAGTACTTC. It translates to CAISESRGSYEQYF.

The rearrangement links TRBV28 to TRBJ1-1; unclear D gene. Trimming cost V 3 bases and J 8 bases, with 13 bases left between them. CDR1 and CDR2 from the germline V gene are MDHEN and SYDVKM. The CDR3 length is 13 residues. The CDR3: CASSFPAAWEAFF. The DNA for the CDR3 is TGTGCCAGCAGTTTCCCGGCGGCCTGGGAAGCTTTCTTT.

The chain carries TRBV5-1 and TRBJ2-2, with a weak D call TRBD2 (6 bases). Germline V gene sequence: CDR1 SGHRS, CDR2 YFSETQ. V was trimmed by 4 bases and J by 5 bases, leaving 15 bases between them. This CDR3 has 15 residues. CDR3 coding DNA: TGCGCCAGCAGCACTCTCCGGAGGGGAACCGGGGAGCTGTTTTTT. Its protein product is CASSTLRRGTGELFF.

The V gene is TRBV9, the J gene TRBJ2-3; TRBD1 might be the D (5 bases). CDR1 and CDR2 from the germline V gene are SGDLS and YYNGEE. V dropped 1 base and J dropped 2 bases, with 8 bases sitting between them. The CDR3 loop spans 14 amino acids. CDR3 sequence (DNA): TGTGCCAGCAGCGTAAGACAGCTCACAGATACGCAGTATTTT. Encoded protein: CASSVRQLTDTQYF.

This rearrangement joins TRBV5-6 to TRBJ2-7, with TRBD1 matching 10 bases. Trimming took 1 base from V and 0 from J; bases not matched to a gene: 10. This CDR3 is built from 18 residues. CDR1 and CDR2 from the germline V gene are SGHDT and YYEEEE. The CDR3 sequence is CASSLYGGQGPLSYEQYF. CDR3 nucleotides: TGTGCCAGCAGCTTGTACGGGGGACAGGGGCCCCTCTCCTACGAGCAGTACTTC.

V gene TRBV21-1 combines with J gene TRBJ2-7; the D call of TRBD1 is as the table states it, not checked on the DNA. TRBV21-1 is tagged as a pseudogene. This CDR3 spans 16 amino acids. DNA of the CDR3: TGTGCCAGCAGCAAAGTGGCACGACAGGTAGATTGCGAGCAGTACGTC. Translation gives CASSKVARQVDCEQYV.

The V and J genes are TRBV5-6 and TRBJ2-3, with 13 bases lining up with TRBD2. The CDR3 covers 15 residues. Germline V gives CDR1 SGHDT, CDR2 YYEEEE. V trimming: 2 bases; J trimming: 10 bases; junction bases outside the gene matches: 7. CDR3 sequence: CASSFGLAGVTAQYF. CDR3 DNA sequence: TGTGCCAGCAGCTTCGGACTAGCGGGGGTAACCGCGCAGTATTTT.

The rearrangement joins TRBV5-6 to TRBJ1-2, with 8 bases lining up with TRBD1. Germline trimming cut 0 bases from V and 4 bases from J; bases unmatched to any gene: 2. Germline CDR1 reads SGHDT; CDR2 reads YYEEEE. The length of the CDR3 is 14 residues. This CDR3 reads CASSLAGGPYGYTF. CDR3 DNA sequence: TGTGCCAGCAGCTTGGCAGGGGGCCCCTATGGCTACACCTTC.

J is TRBJ2-2 and V is TRBV24-1, with D possibly matching TRBD2 (7 bases). The CDR3 extends over 17 amino acids. Germline V gene lookup returns CDR1 KGHDR and CDR2 SFDVKD. V dropped 6 bases and J dropped 2 bases, with 18 bases sitting between them. CDR3 protein: CATSPPGGGINTGELFF. DNA of the CDR3: TGTGCCACCAGTCCTCCCGGCGGGGGCATAAACACCGGGGAGCTGTTTTTT.

V is TRBV30 and J is TRBJ1-1; 7 nucleotides align to TRBD1. CDR1 is GTSNPN and CDR2 is SVGIG in the germline V gene (reference sequence). CDR3 length equals 13 residues. J was trimmed by 0 bases and V by 5 bases; bases with no gene match: 3. The CDR3 loop reads CAWEGQLNTEAFF. Here the CDR3 DNA reads TGTGCCTGGGAGGGACAGCTGAACACTGAAGCTTTCTTT. Supplemented by reference TRBV30 and TRBJ1-1, the full variable domain reads SQTIHQWPATLVQPVGSPLSLECTVEGTSNPNLYWYRQAAGRGLQLLFYSVGIGQISSEVPQNLSASRPQDRQFILSSKKLLLSDSGFYLCAWEGQLNTEAFFGQGTRLTVV.

This clone appeared once. The chain couples TRBV6-1 to TRBJ2-1; 12 bases line up with TRBD2. Germline loops: CDR1 MNHNS, CDR2 SASEGT. The CDR3 runs to 16 residues. J gave up 5 bases and V 3 bases, and 5 bases lay outside the gene matches. This chain's CDR3 is CASSESLAGGNNEQFF. CDR3 nucleotides: TGTGCCAGCAGTGAGTCCCTAGCGGGGGGGAACAATGAGCAGTTCTTC.

CDR3: CASSRGGAGNYGYTF. The CDR3 nucleotides read TGTGCCAGCAGTAGAGGGGGCGCGGGTAACTATGGCTACACCTTC. The rearrangement links TRBV9 to TRBJ1-2, with 7 bases matching TRBD1. Germline loops: CDR1 SGDLS, CDR2 YYNGEE. The CDR3 spans 15 residues. The V and J ends lost 5 bases and 1 base, in that order; junction bases with no gene match: 8.